The rows below give T cell receptor beta chains drawn from one sample of a study of radiotherapy plus CTLA-4 blockade in lung cancer. Sequencing was performed with immunoSEQ multiplex PCR; in TCRdb, only in-frame clones are kept and a portion is missing. The sample contains 53,000 or so clones, around nine tenths of which appear only once. The source was peripheral blood, collected from a patient treated with radiotherapy plus ipilimumab. These receptors all come from a human donor with non-small cell lung cancer whose response to radiotherapy plus ipilimumab could not be evaluated. The CDR3 runs from the conserved cysteine through the conserved F or W. The D gene is left open where the match is weak.

j_gene: TRBJ1-1; d_gene: TRBD1; v_gene: TRBV7-2; CDR3aa: CASSLVWRTGGNTEAFF
j_gene: TRBJ2-3; d_gene: -; v_gene: TRBV19; CDR3aa: CASSMISSRSTDTQYF
j_gene: TRBJ1-3; d_gene: -; v_gene: TRBV5-4; CDR3aa: CASSLATGSGNTIYF
j_gene: TRBJ2-3; d_gene: TRBD2; v_gene: TRBV7-2; CDR3aa: CASSSGLAGPTDTQYF
j_gene: TRBJ2-3; d_gene: -; v_gene: TRBV2; CDR3aa: CASSQGVRDTQYF
j_gene: TRBJ2-5; d_gene: TRBD1; v_gene: TRBV6-1; CDR3aa: CASSAGTGALETQYF
j_gene: TRBJ1-3; d_gene: TRBD1; v_gene: TRBV27; CDR3aa: CASSSRTGGSSSGNTIYF
j_gene: TRBJ2-5; d_gene: TRBD2; v_gene: TRBV6-1; CDR3aa: CASRVTSGQETQYF
j_gene: TRBJ1-1; d_gene: -; v_gene: TRBV4-3; CDR3aa: CASSLQENTEAFF
j_gene: TRBJ1-3; d_gene: -; v_gene: TRBV4-3; CDR3aa: CASSQHGARNTIYF
j_gene: TRBJ1-2; d_gene: -; v_gene: TRBV29-1; CDR3aa: CSVNRGDYGYTF
j_gene: TRBJ1-1; d_gene: -; v_gene: TRBV5-5; CDR3aa: CASSLANEGTEAFF
j_gene: TRBJ2-1; d_gene: -; v_gene: TRBV5-1; CDR3aa: CASIGRGRGNEQFF
j_gene: TRBJ2-2; d_gene: -; v_gene: TRBV27; CDR3aa: CASSLKEGNTGELFF
j_gene: TRBJ1-2; d_gene: -; v_gene: TRBV11-2; CDR3aa: CASSLDSLGRGYTF
j_gene: TRBJ1-5; d_gene: TRBD1; v_gene: TRBV7-2; CDR3aa: CAISDRGGEPQHF
j_gene: TRBJ2-3; d_gene: TRBD1; v_gene: TRBV5-4; CDR3aa: CASSEPPGQGTDTQYF
j_gene: TRBJ1-3; d_gene: TRBD1; v_gene: TRBV18; CDR3aa: CASSPPTGAAGNTIYF
j_gene: TRBJ2-3; d_gene: -; v_gene: TRBV5-1; CDR3aa: CASSLRGVRGSTDTQYF
j_gene: TRBJ1-2; d_gene: -; v_gene: TRBV2; CDR3aa: CASSPDRTNYGYTF
j_gene: TRBJ1-5; d_gene: TRBD1; v_gene: TRBV27; CDR3aa: CATVTGEGQPQHF
j_gene: TRBJ1-3; d_gene: -; v_gene: TRBV5-1; CDR3aa: CASSLAGGLGGNTIYF
j_gene: TRBJ2-4; d_gene: TRBD1; v_gene: TRBV7-2; CDR3aa: CASSTRQGAKNIQYF
j_gene: TRBJ1-4; d_gene: TRBD1; v_gene: TRBV18; CDR3aa: CASSPYGTGNEKLFF
j_gene: TRBJ2-7; d_gene: -; v_gene: TRBV28; CDR3aa: CASSLPGLSYEQYF
j_gene: TRBJ2-4; d_gene: -; v_gene: TRBV6-1; CDR3aa: CASSVGQGLLAKNIQYF
j_gene: TRBJ2-7; d_gene: TRBD2; v_gene: TRBV19; CDR3aa: CASSIGRGSYEQYF
j_gene: TRBJ1-4; d_gene: -; v_gene: TRBV5-8; CDR3aa: CASSPAGAGNEKLFF
j_gene: TRBJ2-5; d_gene: -; v_gene: TRBV27; CDR3aa: CASSQNQETQYF
j_gene: TRBJ2-7; d_gene: -; v_gene: TRBV5-1; CDR3aa: CASSRREGGPLDYEQYF
j_gene: TRBJ2-5; d_gene: -; v_gene: TRBV5-4; CDR3aa: CASSLIEETQYF
j_gene: TRBJ2-1; d_gene: -; v_gene: TRBV5-1; CDR3aa: CASGPGGNYNEQFF
j_gene: TRBJ1-4; d_gene: TRBD1; v_gene: TRBV18; CDR3aa: CASSPGQGGEKLFF